The present entry profiles one T cell receptor beta chain with its context. V was clipped by 0 bases and J by 2 bases, with 11 bases between them. This CDR3 spans 15 amino acids. The germline V gene has CDR1 LNHNV and CDR2 YYDKDF (reference sequence). This sample was taken from a study of blood T cell repertoires in COVID-19. Study-level background: The study drew acute and convalescent COVID-19 samples from the United States, Italy and Spain. T cells, B-cell-depleted T cells, or PBMCs supplied cDNA or gDNA.

Clones were sequenced by immunoSEQ multiplex PCR, and TCRdb holds only the in-frame ones, with some missing. The data show 150,000 or so clones, roughly 80% seen once. The sample was peripheral blood. The chain carries TRBV15 and TRBJ2-7; D perhaps matches TRBD2 (7 bases). The clonotype comes from a woman in her forties or fifties with active or convalescent COVID-19. For the CDR3, the DNA is TGTGCCACCAGCAGAGAGAGGGGGGGTCCCTACGAGCAGTACTTC. This codes for CATSRERGGPYEQYF.